The 15 T cell receptor beta chains reported below all come from one sample, sequenced in a study of T cell repertoires in cytomegalovirus infection. Their cognate antigens are unknown. TCRdb independently ran MiXCR on the reads; one entry per CDR3 protein. The profile shows about 69,000 distinct CDR3 sequences, about 26% of them singletons. The sample in question was CD8+ T cells from cultured PBMCs, obtained from culture after CMV antigen stimulation. The receptor source for this set is a human donor in good health (CMV status not recorded). Some clones in this sample may be carry-over from other donors' samples.

The rearrangement joins TRBV28 to TRBJ2-7; 13 bases match TRBD2. Germline CDR1 MDHEN, CDR2 SYDVKM. The ends lost 5 bases at V and 4 bases at J; junction bases unmatched: 14. CDR3 size: 18 residues. The chain's CDR3 is CASSTGTSGALTLYEQYF. As DNA, the CDR3 is TGTGCCAGCAGTACCGGGACTAGCGGGGCCCTTACACTTTACGAGCAGTACTTC.

This clonotype was counted at least ten times. The genes are TRBV7-8 and TRBJ2-1, with unresolved D. Germline values: CDR1 SGHVS, CDR2 FQNEAQ. V shed 5 bases and J shed 6 bases, with 20 bases lying between them. The CDR3 consists of 16 residues. The CDR3 bases are TGTGCCAGCAGCCCTACCGGGTCGATGGGCCTCAATGAGCAGTTCTTC. Translation gives CASSPTGSMGLNEQFF.

This chain links TRBV4-1 with TRBJ1-1; the match to TRBD1 covers 10 bases. Trimming cost V 3 bases and J 1 base; bases outside gene matches: 8. Per germline, CDR1 MGHRA and CDR2 YSYEKL. The CDR3 has 17 residues. The CDR3 region has the DNA TGCGCCAGCAGCCACACCGGGACAGGGGCGTGGAACACTGAAGCTTTCTTT. Its translation: CASSHTGTGAWNTEAFF.

This clonotype showed up just a few times. V and J are TRBV2 and TRBJ1-2; weak D call: TRBD1 (6 bases). The CDR3 totals 15 residues. V lost 5 bases, J lost 3 bases, and 16 bases lay in between. Germline values: CDR1 SNHLY, CDR2 FYNNEI. The CDR3: CASSSRGGEDYGYTF. Here the CDR3 DNA reads TGTGCCAGCAGTTCAAGGGGGGGTGAGGACTATGGCTACACCTTC.

This clonotype was detected ten times or more. J is TRBJ2-5 and V is TRBV4-1, with 7 bases fitting TRBD1. Germline V gene sequence: CDR1 MGHRA, CDR2 YSYEKL. V trimming: 3 bases; J trimming: 0 bases; junction bases outside the gene matches: 4. The CDR3 runs 15 residues. The CDR3 protein is CASSHDDRDQETQYF. CDR3 nucleotides: TGCGCCAGCAGCCATGACGACAGGGACCAAGAGACCCAGTACTTC.

This clonotype has more than one count but fewer than ten. This rearrangement joins TRBV6-2 or TRBV6-3 to TRBJ2-1, with no clear D. In germline, CDR1 is MNHEY, CDR2 SVGEGT. V gave up 6 bases and J gave up 10 bases, with 13 bases separating them. The CDR3 has 12 amino acids. The CDR3 DNA is TGTGCCAGCAGCACCTACCCCCTAGAGCAGTTCTTC. Translated, it gives CASSTYPLEQFF.

This clonotype was found many times. The chain has TRBV7-8 and TRBJ2-1; TRBD1 agrees at 7 bases. This CDR3 is 15 amino acids long. The junction had 9 bases not matched to a gene; V was cut back by 5 bases and J by 5 bases. Germline CDR1 is SGHVS and CDR2 is FQNEAQ. The CDR3 region is CASSTIPGTDNEQFF. The CDR3, as DNA: TGTGCCAGCAGCACCATTCCCGGGACAGACAATGAGCAGTTCTTC. The entire variable domain, with the rest obtained from reference TRBV7-8 and TRBJ2-1, is as follows: GAGVSQSPRYKVAKRGQDVALRCDPISGHVSLFWYQQALGQGPEFLTYFQNEAQLDKSGLPSDRFFAERPEGSVSTLKIQRTQQEDSAVYLCASSTIPGTDNEQFFGPGTRLTVL.

The chain has TRBV9 and TRBJ2-7; D remains ambiguous. CDR3 length: 13 residues. Germline assignment: CDR1 SGDLS and CDR2 YYNGEE. Trimming pared 4 bases from V and 6 bases from J, leaving 14 bases between. This CDR3 is CASSPPVGREQYF. Here the CDR3 DNA reads TGTGCCAGCAGCCCCCCGGTCGGGCGCGAGCAGTACTTC.

This clonotype occurred once. J is TRBJ2-1 and V is TRBV27, with 11 bases matching TRBD2. V lost 4 bases, J lost 6 bases, and 8 bases stayed unmatched. CDR1 is MNHEY and CDR2 is SMNVEV in the germline V gene (reference sequence). The CDR3 totals 16 residues. The CDR3 sequence is CASSWRTSGLLNEQFF. The CDR3 coding sequence is TGTGCCAGCAGTTGGAGGACTAGCGGGCTCCTCAATGAGCAGTTCTTC.

This sequence joins TRBV27 and TRBJ2-7; maybe TRBD1 (6 bases). Trimming pared 6 bases from V and 5 bases from J, leaving 8 bases between. The CDR3 consists of 11 residues. From germline, CDR1 is MNHEY and CDR2 SMNVEV (reference sequence). The CDR3 is CASSRGHEQYF. The CDR3 coding sequence is TGTGCCAGCAGCAGGGGCCACGAGCAGTACTTC.

The rearrangement uses TRBV7-3 and TRBJ2-1; 9 bases are a match to TRBD2. V shed 3 bases and J 5 bases; nucleotides not matched to a gene: 5. The CDR3 spans 15 residues. CDR1 and CDR2 from the germline V gene are SGHTA and FQGTGA. The CDR3 DNA reads as TGTGCCAGCAGCTTTAGCGGGGGTATGGACAATGAGCAGTTCTTC. Its translation: CASSFSGGMDNEQFF.

A word on this clonotype: Just one base apart from a much larger clone, this may be a read error. The V call is TRBV7-2, the J call TRBJ2-7, with TRBD1 matching 8 bases. Germline V gene lookup returns CDR1 SGHTA and CDR2 FQGNSA. The CDR3 loop spans 15 amino acids. The CDR3 DNA reads as TGTGCCAGCAGCTTTAGAGGACAGGGCGACTACCAGCAGTACTTC. As protein: CASSFRGQGDYQQYF.

The CDR3 nucleotides read TGTGCCAGCAGTTTATACGGGGGGGCCACTGAAGCTTTCTTT. Protein: CASSLYGGATEAFF. The V call is TRBV27, the J call TRBJ1-1; possible D gene TRBD1, 6 bases. The CDR3 is 14 residues long. V gave up 1 base and J gave up 4 bases, with 10 bases separating them. From germline, CDR1 is MNHEY and CDR2 SMNVEV (reference sequence).

The V call is TRBV9, the J call TRBJ2-3; D not certain. Germline V lookup: CDR1 SGDLS, CDR2 YYNGEE. Trimming pared 2 bases from V and 2 bases from J, leaving 27 bases between. There are 20 residues in the CDR3. CDR3 in amino acids: CASSVTPGVVTRVPTDTQYF. CDR3 bases: TGTGCCAGCAGCGTCACCCCTGGGGTAGTTACCCGGGTCCCCACAGATACGCAGTATTTT. Full variable domain (remainder filled in from reference TRBV9 and TRBJ2-3): DSGVTQTPKHLITATGQRVTLRCSPRSGDLSVYWYQQSLDQGLQFLIQYYNGEERAKGNILERFSAQQFPDLHSELNLSSLELGDSALYFCASSVTPGVVTRVPTDTQYFGPGTRLTVL.

This clonotype was counted ten times or more. The V gene is TRBV19, the J gene TRBJ2-1, with D tentatively TRBD1 (6 bases). This CDR3 is built from 16 residues. Germline V gives CDR1 LNHDA, CDR2 SQIVND (reference sequence). The ends were cut back, 5 bases at V and 9 bases at J, with 23 bases in the middle. In nucleotides, the CDR3 is TGTGCCAGTAGTCCGGGCCCTGGCGGAATGGGGGCTGAGCAGTTCTTC. The encoded protein is CASSPGPGGMGAEQFF.